The clone carrying this T cell receptor beta chain was counted only a few times. The antigen is not known. The source of the sample is a study of response to subunit inactivated influenza vaccine. The germline gives CDR1 ENHRY, CDR2 SYGVKD. This CDR3 has 14 amino acids. The J segment lost 4 bases and the V segment lost 4 bases, leaving 5 bases of the junction unmatched. Findings of the study overall: Authors suggested each seasonal influenza vaccination recruits few new T cells.

TCRdb processed the RT-PCR reads anew with MiXCR; each CDR3 protein has one entry. In the table there are fewer than 800,000 distinct CDR3 sequences, more than 15% of which are singletons. This clonotype was sampled from a man aged 50 to 59 who received an inactivated influenza vaccine. The sample was PBMCs from blood, taken less than 13 days after vaccination. The V and J genes are TRBV10-3 and TRBJ2-7; 9 nucleotides align to TRBD1. This CDR3 reads CAISVGQGNYEQYF. DNA for the CDR3: TGTGCCATCAGTGTAGGACAGGGGAATTACGAGCAGTACTTC.